These 26 T cell receptor beta chains came from one sample sequenced in a study of shared clonotypes between healthy human individuals. Libraries were prepared by immunoSEQ multiplex PCR; TCRdb keeps only in-frame clonotypes and omits some of them. There are fewer than 150,000 clones in the sample; under 70% occur only once, and 20% to 25% lies in the top ten. The sequenced sample was memory CD8+ T cells sorted from blood. Subset reported: CD45RO+ cells pooled with CCR7-negative TemRA cells. The receptors originated from a woman in her 30s in good health.

The V gene is TRBV7-9, the J gene TRBJ2-5; 14 bases are a match to TRBD2. The CDR3 has 18 residues. In germline, CDR1 is SEHNR, CDR2 FQNEAQ (reference sequence). J lost 4 bases, V lost 5 bases, and 12 bases had no gene match. As DNA, the CDR3 is TGTGCCAGCAGCCCCCGTAAAGGACTAGCGGGAGGCTCAGAGACCCAGTACTTC. Translation gives CASSPRKGLAGGSETQYF.

The CDR3 DNA is TGTGCCAGCAGCCAGGAGCCAAACTCTGGGGCCAACGTCCTGACTTTC. Its protein product is CASSQEPNSGANVLTF. The genes are TRBV4-2 and TRBJ2-6; D uncertain. The V and J ends lost 3 bases and 0 bases respectively, with 9 bases between them. This CDR3 has 16 amino acids. From germline, CDR1 is LGHNA and CDR2 YNFKEQ.

The rearrangement uses TRBV9 and TRBJ2-5; either TRBD1 or TRBD2 may fit D (6 bases each). V was trimmed by 0 bases and J by 5 bases, leaving 11 bases between them. CDR1 and CDR2 (germline): SGDLS, YYNGEE. The CDR3 consists of 14 residues. The CDR3 nucleotides are TGTGCCAGCAGCGTAGGGGGGGCCGATGAGACCCAGTACTTC. It encodes CASSVGGADETQYF.

J is TRBJ2-7 and V is TRBV5-4; 9 bases are a match to TRBD1. The V and J ends lost 3 bases and 7 bases, in that order; junction bases with no gene match: 8. Germline V lookup: CDR1 SGHNT, CDR2 YYREEE (reference sequence). The CDR3 totals 14 residues. The CDR3 here is CASSSKKTGGEQYF. The CDR3 coding sequence is TGTGCCAGCAGCTCAAAAAAGACAGGGGGGGAGCAGTACTTC.

The chain's CDR3 is CASSRGLAAYNEQFF. The CDR3 coding sequence is TGTGCCAGTAGTAGAGGACTAGCGGCCTACAATGAGCAGTTCTTC. V usage is TRBV19 and J usage is TRBJ2-1; 10 bases are shared with TRBD2. V gave up 4 bases and J gave up 2 bases; unmatched junction bases: 2. The germline V gene has CDR1 LNHDA and CDR2 SQIVND (reference sequence). The CDR3 length is 15 residues.

At least ten counts were recorded for this clone. The chain joins TRBV18 to TRBJ1-1, with D unclear. Germline assignment: CDR1 KGHSH and CDR2 LQKENI. The V end was cut by 0 bases, the J end by 4 bases, with 9 bases between. The CDR3 loop spans 14 amino acids. The chain's CDR3 is CASSPPIGSTEAFF. CDR3 in DNA: TGTGCCAGCTCACCACCGATAGGGTCCACTGAAGCTTTCTTT.

This clone was detected once. This chain joins TRBV4-1 and TRBJ1-1; TRBD1 is a possible D gene (5 bases). Trimming shortened V by 0 bases and J by 6 bases, and 20 bases separated the two germline ends. Germline assignment: CDR1 MGHRA and CDR2 YSYEKL. The CDR3 is 17 residues long. The CDR3 DNA reads TGCGCCAGCAGCCAAGACCTGGTAGGGCAGGGCGGCCCTGAAGCTTTCTTT. It is translated as CASSQDLVGQGGPEAFF.

The genes are TRBV5-1 and TRBJ2-3, with TRBD1 as a possible D gene (5 bases). The V end lost 4 bases, the J end lost 4 bases, and 16 bases lay between the germline ends. CDR3 length: 15 residues. The germline V gene has CDR1 SGHRS and CDR2 YFSETQ. CDR3 DNA: TGCGCCAGCAGCCCCTACTCAGGGCGAGCAGATACGCAGTATTTT. Translating it yields CASSPYSGRADTQYF.

The chain carries TRBV6-1 and TRBJ2-6; 9 bases match TRBD1. The V and J ends lost 3 bases and 7 bases, in that order; junction bases with no gene match: 7. Germline V lookup: CDR1 MNHNS, CDR2 SASEGT. The CDR3 sequence is 16 residues long. The CDR3 coding sequence is TGTGCCAGCAGTGAGCGGGGACAGGGTTTAGCCAACGTCCTGACTTTC. It encodes CASSERGQGLANVLTF.

The chain joins TRBV18 to TRBJ1-1, with D possibly being TRBD1 (6 bases). The CDR3 covers 16 residues. Between the trimmed V and J ends, which lost 0 bases and 7 bases, there was a span of 18 bases. CDR1 is KGHSH, CDR2 LQKENI, per germline. CDR3 DNA: TGTGCCAGCTCACCACCCCCGGGGGCGGGTATGGTTGAAGCTTTCTTT. This encodes CASSPPPGAGMVEAFF.

The chain carries TRBV13 and TRBJ2-2; 8 nucleotides line up with TRBD2. Germline CDR1 and CDR2: PRHDT and FYEKMQ (reference sequence). After removal of 5 bases from V and 5 bases from J, the junction contained 13 bases not matched to a gene. CDR3 length: 17 amino acids. CDR3 in amino acids: CASSTGPKRERTGELFF. The DNA for the CDR3 is TGTGCCAGCAGCACGGGACCAAAGCGGGAGAGGACCGGGGAGCTGTTTTTT.

CDR3 sequence: CASSQGSRLAGGHNEQFF. The CDR3 coding sequence is TGCGCCAGCAGCCAAGGGTCCCGACTAGCGGGAGGTCACAATGAGCAGTTCTTC. V usage is TRBV4-1 and J usage is TRBJ2-1; 13 bases are shared with TRBD2. The V segment lost 1 base and the J segment 5 bases; nucleotides outside the gene matches: 8. The CDR3 has 18 amino acids. CDR1 is MGHRA, CDR2 YSYEKL, per germline.

This sequence joins TRBV25-1 and TRBJ2-7; the D gene is possibly TRBD1 (6 bases). Looked up from germline, CDR1 is MGHDK and CDR2 is SYGVNS. Trimming pared 4 bases from V and 2 bases from J, leaving 9 bases between. This CDR3 comprises 13 residues. Here the CDR3 DNA reads TGTGCCAGCAGTGTACGGGACACCTACGAGCAGTACTTC. It yields the protein CASSVRDTYEQYF.

The V and J genes are TRBV4-1 and TRBJ2-3, with no clear D. This CDR3 comprises 17 residues. Germline loops: CDR1 MGHRA, CDR2 YSYEKL. V was trimmed by 1 base and J by 4 bases, leaving 18 bases between them. The CDR3 DNA is TGCGCCAGCAGCCAAGCTCTTGGGCCCCCTTCCGCAGATACGCAGTATTTT. This translates into CASSQALGPPSADTQYF.

The chain carries TRBV29-1 and TRBJ2-1; TRBD2 matches at 12 bases. Germline V gives CDR1 SQVTM, CDR2 ANQGSEA. V was pared by 0 bases and J by 8 bases, with 5 bases of the junction left unmatched. This CDR3 contains 15 residues. The CDR3 coding sequence is TGCAGCGTTGAAGATGGTGGACTAGCGGGATATGAGCAGTTCTTC. Protein product: CSVEDGGLAGYEQFF.

The CDR3 DNA sequence: TGTGCCAGCTCACCACGGACAGGGGGTAAGAACAATGAGCAGTTCTTC. Translated, it gives CASSPRTGGKNNEQFF. The chain couples TRBV18 to TRBJ2-1; 10 bases are a match to TRBD1. The CDR3 runs to 16 residues. Germline CDR1 KGHSH, CDR2 LQKENI. The ends lost 1 base at V and 5 bases at J; junction bases unmatched: 5. Based on the CDR3 plus reference TRBV18 and TRBJ2-1, the full variable domain is NAGVMQNPRHLVRRRGQEARLRCSPMKGHSHVYWYRQLPEEGLKFMVYLQKENIIDESGMPKERFSAEFPKEGPSILRIQQVVRGDSAAYFCASSPRTGGKNNEQFFGPGTRLTVL.

V is TRBV29-1 and J is TRBJ2-7; D call uncertain. CDR3 length: 12 amino acids. The V gene lost 4 bases and the J gene lost 6 bases, with 13 bases spanning the gap. The V gene's germline CDR1 is SQVTM and CDR2 ANQGSEA. In DNA, the CDR3 is TGCAGCGTTGTCCTGGCCTCCCGCGAGCAGTACTTC. Protein sequence: CSVVLASREQYF.

In its sample, this clone is medium-sized. This chain links TRBV6-1 with TRBJ2-5, with D uncertain. The germline gives CDR1 MNHNS, CDR2 SASEGT. The CDR3 covers 11 residues. Trimming left V 5 bases short and J 4 bases short, with 5 bases between. This CDR3 reads CASSHGETQYF. CDR3 in DNA: TGTGCCAGCAGTCACGGAGAGACCCAGTACTTC.

The CDR3 DNA sequence: TGTGCCAGCAGTCCATGGACAGGACGGGGGACCCAGTACTTC. As protein: CASSPWTGRGTQYF. This chain connects TRBV28 to TRBJ2-5, with TRBD1 matching 7 bases. The germline V gene encodes CDR1 MDHEN and CDR2 SYDVKM. This CDR3 contains 14 residues. Losses at the gene ends were 5 bases for V and 7 bases for J; bases not matched to a gene: 10.

This clone rates as large (0.1 to 1%). V and J are TRBV19 and TRBJ1-1, with 9 bases fitting TRBD1. The CDR3 sequence is 16 residues long. V was pared by 7 bases and J by 2 bases, with 11 bases of the junction left unmatched. Germline V gene data show CDR1 as LNHDA and CDR2 as SQIVND (reference sequence). The CDR3 sequence: CASTLSTGGENTEAFF. CDR3 sequence (DNA): TGTGCCAGTACTCTATCGACAGGGGGGGAAAACACTGAAGCTTTCTTT.

This chain connects TRBV7-9 to TRBJ2-1; no firm D call. Germline CDR1 reads SEHNR; CDR2 reads FQNEAQ (reference sequence). CDR3 length: 15 residues. V gave up 5 bases and J gave up 4 bases, with 15 bases separating them. The CDR3 here is CASSPGRARYNEQFF. CDR3 in DNA: TGTGCCAGCAGCCCTGGACGGGCCAGATACAATGAGCAGTTCTTC.

The V gene is TRBV28, the J gene TRBJ2-7; the match to TRBD2 covers 11 bases. Germline V gene sequence: CDR1 MDHEN, CDR2 SYDVKM. Trimming took 6 bases from V and 2 from J; bases not matched to a gene: 6. This CDR3 has 15 amino acids. Written as DNA, the CDR3 is TGTGCCAGCAGGACTAGCGGGACCATAACCTACGAGCAGTACTTC. It codes for CASRTSGTITYEQYF.

The gene calls are TRBV7-6 and TRBJ2-5; D possibly matches TRBD1 or TRBD2 (5 bases each). V was shortened by 2 bases and J by 3 bases, with 7 bases between the two germline ends. Germline CDR1 SGHVS, CDR2 FNYEAQ. The CDR3 is 13 amino acids. The CDR3 nucleotides are TGTGCCAGCAGCTTACAGGGAGAAGAGACCCAGTACTTC. It translates to CASSLQGEETQYF.

This clone was detected only a few times. The V gene is TRBV18, the J gene TRBJ2-7; D tentatively fits TRBD1 or TRBD2 (6 bases each). V shed 0 bases and J shed 5 bases, with 35 bases lying between them. Germline values: CDR1 KGHSH, CDR2 LQKENI. The CDR3 spans 22 residues. DNA of the CDR3: TGTGCCAGCTCACCACCATCATTAGCGCAAGATCCTACGAGGGGGGTCGGGAACGAGCAGTACTTC. It encodes CASSPPSLAQDPTRGVGNEQYF.

This clone has only a few counts. This chain uses TRBV25-1 with TRBJ2-7; no clear D. V was trimmed by 7 bases and J by 0 bases, leaving 19 bases between them. Germline-derived CDR1 and CDR2 are MGHDK and SYGVNS. This CDR3 region has 16 residues. CDR3 protein: CASTSSDGPSSYEQYF. The CDR3 bases are TGTGCCAGCACTTCCTCGGACGGCCCGAGCTCCTACGAGCAGTACTTC.

The chain couples TRBV7-2 to TRBJ1-1; the D is unclear. Per the germline V gene, CDR1 is SGHTA and CDR2 is FQGNSA. This CDR3 is 13 amino acids long. Trimming stripped 1 base from V and 5 bases from J, with 8 bases between. The CDR3 region has the DNA TGTGCCAGCAGCTTAGATCTGGCTACTGAAGCTTTCTTT. Translation gives CASSLDLATEAFF.